The rows below give T cell receptor beta chains drawn from one sample of a study of cytomegalovirus exposure and HLA in healthy donors. Using immunoSEQ multiplex PCR, the repertoire was profiled, and TCRdb retains in-frame clones only, with some absent. The sample includes more than 110,000 clones, roughly 79% of them seen just once. The sequencing input was PBMCs. The receptor set was obtained from a male donor in good health and CMV-seronegative. Each CDR3 is given with its conserved first and last residue. Each record gives: V gene, J gene, D gene, CDR3 protein. The D gene is left open where the match is weak.

v_gene: TRBV10-1; j_gene: TRBJ1-1; d_gene: TRBD1; CDR3aa: CASSDRGLSEAFF
v_gene: TRBV5-1; j_gene: TRBJ2-1; d_gene: TRBD2; CDR3aa: CASSLGVLAGGNEQFF
v_gene: TRBV5-6; j_gene: TRBJ1-1; d_gene: -; CDR3aa: CASSWPGGTEAFF
v_gene: TRBV5-6; j_gene: -; d_gene: -; CDR3aa: CASSDWGVLPDADEQYF
v_gene: TRBV7-9; j_gene: TRBJ1-2; d_gene: TRBD1; CDR3aa: CASSPGTAALWGYTF
v_gene: TRBV29-1; j_gene: TRBJ1-1; d_gene: -; CDR3aa: CSGEGNTEAFF
v_gene: TRBV7-9; j_gene: TRBJ2-5; d_gene: -; CDR3aa: CASSRPQVQETQYF
v_gene: TRBV5-3; j_gene: TRBJ1-5; d_gene: -; CDR3aa: CARSLQGMGSAPQHF
v_gene: TRBV5-1; j_gene: TRBJ1-2; d_gene: TRBD1; CDR3aa: CASSLGQDRNYGYTF
v_gene: TRBV5-1; j_gene: TRBJ1-2; d_gene: TRBD1; CDR3aa: CASSLTGGVYGYTF
v_gene: TRBV19; j_gene: TRBJ1-4; d_gene: TRBD1; CDR3aa: CASRNQLTGTGNEKLFF
v_gene: TRBV21-1; j_gene: TRBJ2-2; d_gene: -; CDR3aa: CASSNLGGRGTGELFF
v_gene: TRBV6-5; j_gene: TRBJ2-1; d_gene: TRBD2; CDR3aa: CASGLAGGNEQFF
v_gene: TRBV14; j_gene: TRBJ1-1; d_gene: TRBD1; CDR3aa: CASSQEDIVTGGEAFF
v_gene: TRBV30; j_gene: TRBJ2-5; d_gene: -; CDR3aa: CAWSVPILGPETQYF
v_gene: TRBV30; j_gene: TRBJ2-5; d_gene: -; CDR3aa: CAWTVPGGGETQYF
v_gene: TRBV7-9; j_gene: TRBJ1-1; d_gene: -; CDR3aa: CASSYNQGIEAFF
v_gene: TRBV6-1; j_gene: TRBJ2-7; d_gene: -; CDR3aa: CASSESGAYEQYF
v_gene: TRBV27; j_gene: TRBJ1-2; d_gene: TRBD1; CDR3aa: CASSLSAGGADYGYPF